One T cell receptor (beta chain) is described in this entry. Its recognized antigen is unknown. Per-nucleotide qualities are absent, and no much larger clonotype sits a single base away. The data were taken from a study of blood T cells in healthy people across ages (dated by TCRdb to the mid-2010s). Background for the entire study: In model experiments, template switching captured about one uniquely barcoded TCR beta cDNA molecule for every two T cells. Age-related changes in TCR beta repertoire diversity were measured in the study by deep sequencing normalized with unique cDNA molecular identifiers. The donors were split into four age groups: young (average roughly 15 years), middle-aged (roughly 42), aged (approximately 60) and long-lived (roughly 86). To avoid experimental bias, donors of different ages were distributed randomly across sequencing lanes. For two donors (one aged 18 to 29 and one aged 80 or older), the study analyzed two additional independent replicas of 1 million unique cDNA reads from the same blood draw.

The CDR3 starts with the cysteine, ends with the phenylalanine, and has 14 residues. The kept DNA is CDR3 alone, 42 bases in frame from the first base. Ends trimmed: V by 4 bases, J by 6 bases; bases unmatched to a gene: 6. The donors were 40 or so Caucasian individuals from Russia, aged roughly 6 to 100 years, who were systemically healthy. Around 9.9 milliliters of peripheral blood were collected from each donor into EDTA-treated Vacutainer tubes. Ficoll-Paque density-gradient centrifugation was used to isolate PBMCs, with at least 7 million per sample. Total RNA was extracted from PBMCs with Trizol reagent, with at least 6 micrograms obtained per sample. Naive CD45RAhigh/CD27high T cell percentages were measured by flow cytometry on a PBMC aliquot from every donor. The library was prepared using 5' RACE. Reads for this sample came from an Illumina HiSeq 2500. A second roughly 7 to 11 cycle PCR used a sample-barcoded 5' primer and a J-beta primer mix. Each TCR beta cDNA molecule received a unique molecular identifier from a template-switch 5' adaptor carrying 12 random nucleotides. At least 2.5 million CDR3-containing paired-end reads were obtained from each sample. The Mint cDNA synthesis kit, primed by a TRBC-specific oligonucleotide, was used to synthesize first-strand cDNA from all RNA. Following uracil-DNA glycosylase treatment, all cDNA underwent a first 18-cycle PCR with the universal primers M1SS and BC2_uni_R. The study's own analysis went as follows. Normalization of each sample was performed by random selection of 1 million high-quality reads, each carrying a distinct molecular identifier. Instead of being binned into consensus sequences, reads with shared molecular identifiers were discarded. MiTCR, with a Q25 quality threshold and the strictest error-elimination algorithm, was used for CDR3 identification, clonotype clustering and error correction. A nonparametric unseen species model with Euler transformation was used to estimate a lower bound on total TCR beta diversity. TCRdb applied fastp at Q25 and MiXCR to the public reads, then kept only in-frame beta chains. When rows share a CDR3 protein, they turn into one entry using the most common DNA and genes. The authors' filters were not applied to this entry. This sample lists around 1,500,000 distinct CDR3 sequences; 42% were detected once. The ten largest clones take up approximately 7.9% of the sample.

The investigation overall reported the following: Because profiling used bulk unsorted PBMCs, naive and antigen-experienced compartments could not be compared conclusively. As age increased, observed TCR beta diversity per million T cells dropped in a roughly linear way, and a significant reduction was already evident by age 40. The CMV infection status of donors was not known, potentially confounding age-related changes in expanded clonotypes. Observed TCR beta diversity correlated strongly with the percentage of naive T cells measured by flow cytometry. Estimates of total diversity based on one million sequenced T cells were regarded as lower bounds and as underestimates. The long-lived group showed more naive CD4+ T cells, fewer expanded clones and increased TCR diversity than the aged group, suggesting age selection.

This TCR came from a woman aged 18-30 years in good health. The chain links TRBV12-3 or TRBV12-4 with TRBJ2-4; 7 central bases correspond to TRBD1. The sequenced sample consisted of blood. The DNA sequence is TGTGCCAGCAGTTATGGACAGGCGACAAACATTCAGTACTTC. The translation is CASSYGQATNIQYF.